The source of this TCR beta chain is a study of blood T cell repertoires in COVID-19 (dated by TCRdb to the early 2020s). Regarding the study in general: Samples from collaborators originated in the United States, Italy and Spain and spanned both the acute and convalescent phases of COVID-19. Where available, HLA class I and class II types were taken from metadata supplied by the sample provider and were not determined by assay-based typing. The material from the prospective study consisted of cDNA or gDNA derived from T cells, B-cell-depleted T cells, or PBMCs. A de-identified subject ID, COVID-19 status, age in years and sex were almost always included in the sample metadata. The samples were drawn from two sources: the first 160 participants of the ongoing ImmuneRACE study, and 950 to 1,500 subjects contributed by 6 global collaborators. A freely available public database, intended as a resource for researchers studying the immune response to SARS-CoV-2, is where the repertoires were released. Subjects who had been exposed to COVID-19, were actively infected with it, or had recovered from it provided the deeply sampled blood TCRbeta repertoires that made up the dataset. Overall study results and their limits: The amount of clinical and demographic metadata varied by source and participant and was provided uncurated.

Reading from cysteine to phenylalanine, the CDR3 counts 13 amino acids. The kept DNA is CDR3 alone, 39 bases in frame from the first base. In the germline V gene (reference sequence), CDR1 corresponds to MNHEY and CDR2 to SMNVEV. V sheds 6 bases and J sheds 4 bases, leaving 10 bases between their ends. To note about this clone: This clone's antigen is unknown. Per-base quality was not reported, and no clone a single base away is much larger than it.

At one collaborating source in Seattle, patients were enrolled during active infection and were followed longitudinally through the course of disease. Each collaborating institution followed its own protocols to collect whole blood in K2EDTA tubes. Collaborator samples were shipped for TCRbeta analysis as frozen whole blood, isolated PBMCs, or DNA extracted from either sample type. The immunoSEQ Assay, a bias-controlled multiplex PCR, was used to amplify TCRbeta CDR3 regions from genomic DNA. As for the authors' bioinformatics: The number of nucleated cells in each sample was estimated by amplification of reference gene primers within the assay. To quantify the absolute abundance of each unique TCRbeta CDR3 rearrangement, sequence reads were collapsed and filtered. For each sample, productive Simpson clonality was calculated by taking the square root of Simpson's diversity index across productive rearrangements. Sourced from immuneACCESS, this table was stored by TCRdb with only in-frame sequences that have V and J called. A share of the clones is absent; for the studies checked, an unresolved V gene accounts for under half, and the remainder has no known explanation. V and J calls and clone size come straight from that table; D and trimming were deduced from the DNA. The sample table contains around 49,000 clones; only one count was recorded for 93% of them. The top ten hold roughly 1% of the sample.

Sample: peripheral blood. This TCR was sampled from a man in his fifties or sixties with COVID-19, enrolled during active disease. The chain joins TRBV27 to TRBJ1-3; matching of 5 bases hints at TRBD1 as the D gene. The nucleotide sequence reads TGTGCCAGCAGCTCGAACAGGGGAAACACCATATATTTT. It encodes CASSSNRGNTIYF.